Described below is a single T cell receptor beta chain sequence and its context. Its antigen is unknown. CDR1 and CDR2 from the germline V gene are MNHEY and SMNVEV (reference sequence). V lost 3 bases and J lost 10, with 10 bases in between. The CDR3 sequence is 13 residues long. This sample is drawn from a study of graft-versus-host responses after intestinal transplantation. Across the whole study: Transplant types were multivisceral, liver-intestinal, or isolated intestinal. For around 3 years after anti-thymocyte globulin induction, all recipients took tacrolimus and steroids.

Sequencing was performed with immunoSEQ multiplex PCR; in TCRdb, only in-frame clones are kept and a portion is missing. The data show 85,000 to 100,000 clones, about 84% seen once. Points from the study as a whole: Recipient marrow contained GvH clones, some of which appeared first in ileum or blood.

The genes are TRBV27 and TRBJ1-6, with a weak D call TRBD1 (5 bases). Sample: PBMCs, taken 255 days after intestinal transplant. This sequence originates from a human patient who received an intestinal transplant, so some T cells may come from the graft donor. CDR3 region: CASSLSGGSPLHF. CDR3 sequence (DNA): TGTGCCAGCAGTTTGAGCGGGGGGTCACCCCTCCACTTT.